The present TCR beta chain was sequenced within a study of cytomegalovirus exposure and HLA in healthy donors. Amplification used 60 Vbeta primers and 13 Jbeta primers. Using immunoSEQ multiplex PCR, the repertoire was profiled, and TCRdb retains in-frame clones only, with some absent. This repertoire includes under 200,000 clones. Trimming left V 1 base short and J 3 bases short, with 10 bases between. This CDR3 region has 15 residues. Per the germline V gene, CDR1 is SNHLY and CDR2 is FYNNEI. The sequence was collected from a man younger than 45 in good health and CMV-seronegative. This chain connects TRBV2 to TRBJ1-3, with D possibly being TRBD1 (5 bases). The sample comprised PBMCs. CDR3 amino acids: CASSEDQGVGNTIYF. The CDR3 bases are TGTGCCAGCAGTGAAGATCAAGGGGTTGGAAACACCATATATTTT.